In its sample, the clone carrying this T cell receptor beta chain was seen a few times. The record originates from a study of patients and donors after allogeneic stem cell transplantation. A single record per CDR3 protein comes from TCRdb applying MiXCR to the RT-PCR reads. This table holds about 160,000 distinct CDR3 sequences, about 32% found once. The sequence was obtained from a human donor who was either an allogeneic HSCT recipient or a stem cell or donor lymphocyte infusion donor (not recorded which). It is not recorded whose cells these are; they may come from a transplant donor. Sequenced material: blood, either unsorted or a sorted T cell fraction (not recorded which).

CDR3 in amino acids: CASREYNEQFF. The CDR3 nucleotides read TGTGCCAGCAGGGAATACAATGAGCAGTTCTTC. The chain is built from TRBV12-3 or TRBV12-4 and TRBJ2-1, with no clear D. With 6 bases removed from V and 4 bases from J, the gap between germline ends came to 4 bases. The CDR3 loop spans 11 amino acids.